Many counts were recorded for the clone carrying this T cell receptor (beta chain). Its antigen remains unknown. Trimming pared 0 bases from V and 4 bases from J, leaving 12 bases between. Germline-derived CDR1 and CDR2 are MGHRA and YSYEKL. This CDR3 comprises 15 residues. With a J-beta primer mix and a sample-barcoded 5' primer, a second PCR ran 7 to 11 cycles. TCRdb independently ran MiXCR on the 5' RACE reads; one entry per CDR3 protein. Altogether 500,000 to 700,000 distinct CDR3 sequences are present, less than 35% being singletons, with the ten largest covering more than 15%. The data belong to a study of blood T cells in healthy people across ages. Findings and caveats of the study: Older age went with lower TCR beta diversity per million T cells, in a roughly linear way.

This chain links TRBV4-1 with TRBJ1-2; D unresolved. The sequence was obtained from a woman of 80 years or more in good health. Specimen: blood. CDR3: CASSQDPLGLYGYTF. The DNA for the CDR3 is TGCGCCAGCAGCCAAGATCCCCTCGGTCTCTATGGCTACACCTTC.